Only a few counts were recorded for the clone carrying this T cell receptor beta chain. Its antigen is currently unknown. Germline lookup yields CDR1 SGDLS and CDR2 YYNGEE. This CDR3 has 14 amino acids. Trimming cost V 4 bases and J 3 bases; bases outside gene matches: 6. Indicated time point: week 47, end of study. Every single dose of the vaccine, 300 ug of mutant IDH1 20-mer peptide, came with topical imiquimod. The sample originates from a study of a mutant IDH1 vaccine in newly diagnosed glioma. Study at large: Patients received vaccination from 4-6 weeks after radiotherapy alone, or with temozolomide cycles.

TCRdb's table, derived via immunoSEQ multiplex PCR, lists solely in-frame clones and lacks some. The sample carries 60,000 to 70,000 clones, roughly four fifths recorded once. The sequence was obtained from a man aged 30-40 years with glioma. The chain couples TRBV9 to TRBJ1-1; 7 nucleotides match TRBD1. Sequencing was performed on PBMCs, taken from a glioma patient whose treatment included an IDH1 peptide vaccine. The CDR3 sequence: CASSTQGRHTEAFF. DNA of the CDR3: TGTGCCAGCAGCACACAGGGGCGGCACACTGAAGCTTTCTTT.